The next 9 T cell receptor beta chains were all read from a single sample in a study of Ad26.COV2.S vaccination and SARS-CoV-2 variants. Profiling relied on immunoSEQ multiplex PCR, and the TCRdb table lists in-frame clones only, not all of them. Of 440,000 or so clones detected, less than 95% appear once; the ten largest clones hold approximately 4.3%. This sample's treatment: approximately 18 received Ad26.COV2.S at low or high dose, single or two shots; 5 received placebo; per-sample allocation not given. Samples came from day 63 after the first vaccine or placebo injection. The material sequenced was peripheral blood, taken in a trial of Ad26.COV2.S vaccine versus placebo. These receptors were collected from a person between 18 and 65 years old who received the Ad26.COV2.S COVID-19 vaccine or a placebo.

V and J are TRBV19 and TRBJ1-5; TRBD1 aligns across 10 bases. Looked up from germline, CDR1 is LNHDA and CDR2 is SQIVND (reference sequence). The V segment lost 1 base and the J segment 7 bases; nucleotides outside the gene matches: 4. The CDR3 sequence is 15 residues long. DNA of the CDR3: TGTGCCAGTAGTATAGGACAGGGGGCGCGACAGCCCCAGCATTTT. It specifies CASSIGQGARQPQHF.

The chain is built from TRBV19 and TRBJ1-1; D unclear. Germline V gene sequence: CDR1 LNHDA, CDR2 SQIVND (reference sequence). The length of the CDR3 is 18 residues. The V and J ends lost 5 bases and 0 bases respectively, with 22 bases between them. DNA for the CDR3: TGTGCCAGTAGTGTGGGTATAGGTTTTGGACGGCTGAACACTGAAGCTTTCTTT. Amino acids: CASSVGIGFGRLNTEAFF.

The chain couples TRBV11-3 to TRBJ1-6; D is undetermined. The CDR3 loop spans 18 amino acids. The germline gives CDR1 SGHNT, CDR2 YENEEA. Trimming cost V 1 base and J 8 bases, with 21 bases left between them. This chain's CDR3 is CASSLGSPCGRVHSPLHF. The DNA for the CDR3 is TGTGCCAGCAGCTTAGGCTCCCCCTGCGGGAGGGTTCATTCACCCCTCCACTTT.

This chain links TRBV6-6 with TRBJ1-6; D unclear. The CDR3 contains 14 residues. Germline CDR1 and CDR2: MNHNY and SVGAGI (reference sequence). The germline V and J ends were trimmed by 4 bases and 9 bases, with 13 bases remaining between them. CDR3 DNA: TGTGCCAGCAGTTCAGTTGAGTCGGGTTCACCCCTCCACTTT. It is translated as CASSSVESGSPLHF.

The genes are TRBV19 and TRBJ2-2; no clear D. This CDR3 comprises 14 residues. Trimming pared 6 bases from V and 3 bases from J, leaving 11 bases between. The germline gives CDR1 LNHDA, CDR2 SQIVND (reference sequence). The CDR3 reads CASSPGSHTGELFF. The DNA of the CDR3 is TGTGCCAGTAGCCCCGGGTCCCACACCGGGGAGCTGTTTTTT.

CDR3 DNA: TGTGCCAGCAGTTTCGAGGGGGCTACTGAAGCTTTCTTT. This sequence encodes CASSFEGATEAFF. This chain links TRBV12-3 or TRBV12-4 with TRBJ1-1, with TRBD1 matching 7 bases. CDR3 size: 13 residues. The V gene end was trimmed by 3 bases and the J gene end by 5 bases; junction bases not matched to a gene: 3.

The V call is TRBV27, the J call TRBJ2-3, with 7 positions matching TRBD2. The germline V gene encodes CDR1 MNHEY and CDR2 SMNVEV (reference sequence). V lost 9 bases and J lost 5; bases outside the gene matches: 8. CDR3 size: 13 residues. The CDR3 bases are TGTGCCAGAGGTGGGAGGGCCCTAGATACGCAGTATTTT. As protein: CARGGRALDTQYF.

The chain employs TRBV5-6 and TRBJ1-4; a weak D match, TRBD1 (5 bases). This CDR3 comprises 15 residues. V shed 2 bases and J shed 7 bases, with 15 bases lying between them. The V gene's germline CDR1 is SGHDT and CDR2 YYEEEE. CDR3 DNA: TGTGCCAGCAGCTTAGCTACCGGGGCTCTTGAAAAACTGTTTTTT. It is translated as CASSLATGALEKLFF. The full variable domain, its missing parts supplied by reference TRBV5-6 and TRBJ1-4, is DAGVTQSPTHLIKTRGQQVTLRCSPKSGHDTVSWYQQALGQGPQFIFQYYEEEERQRGNFPDRFSGHQFPNYSSELNVNALLLGDSALYLCASSLATGALEKLFFGSGTQLSVL.

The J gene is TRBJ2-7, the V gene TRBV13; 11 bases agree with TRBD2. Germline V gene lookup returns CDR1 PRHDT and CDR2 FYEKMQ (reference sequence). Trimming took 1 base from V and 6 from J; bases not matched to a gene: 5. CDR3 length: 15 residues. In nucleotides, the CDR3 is TGTGCCAGCAGCTTAGCACTAGCGGGAGCATCCGAGCAGTACTTC. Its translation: CASSLALAGASEQYF.